A selection of T cell receptor beta chains follows, all from one sample in a study of lymphopenia after photon versus proton radiotherapy. The repertoire was sequenced with immunoSEQ multiplex PCR; TCRdb's copy has only in-frame clones and lacks some. The sample includes 29,000 or so clones, about 91% seen only once; the top ten take about 50%. Here the sequenced sample was peripheral blood, taken from a patient treated with proton-based radiotherapy. The receptors were sampled from a woman aged 55-70 years with cholangiocarcinoma. Some clones in this sample may be carry-over from other donors' samples. Each CDR3 is given without its conserved first and last residue.

V gene: TRBV2; J gene: TRBJ2-7; CDR3 protein: ASISGLSYEQY
V gene: TRBV23-1; J gene: TRBJ2-7; CDR3 protein: ASSHCGQDWFHEQY
V gene: TRBV18; J gene: TRBJ2-5; CDR3 protein: ASSPRTGGYQETQY
V gene: TRBV4-1; J gene: TRBJ1-4; CDR3 protein: ASSPLGLEKLF
V gene: TRBV5-1; J gene: TRBJ2-7; CDR3 protein: ASSAVSDRVGYEQY
V gene: TRBV27; J gene: TRBJ1-2; CDR3 protein: ASSPRDRLNYGYT
V gene: TRBV7-3; J gene: TRBJ2-7; CDR3 protein: ASSLDPSSYEQY
V gene: TRBV14; J gene: TRBJ2-7; CDR3 protein: ASSQEAVTGEQY
V gene: TRBV4-3; J gene: TRBJ1-1; CDR3 protein: ASSPRSTGEAF
V gene: TRBV4-1; J gene: TRBJ1-5; CDR3 protein: ASSQIRAGIISNQPQH
V gene: TRBV5-1; J gene: TRBJ2-1; CDR3 protein: ASSEDRGKYNEQF
V gene: TRBV28; J gene: TRBJ2-3; CDR3 protein: ASSMGQLADTQY
V gene: TRBV5-1; J gene: TRBJ2-5; CDR3 protein: ASSPDRRETQY
V gene: TRBV7-2; J gene: TRBJ2-3; CDR3 protein: ASSLPGDTQY
V gene: TRBV5-1; J gene: TRBJ2-1; CDR3 protein: ASSRDRGGDEQF
V gene: TRBV2; J gene: TRBJ1-2; CDR3 protein: ASKEGQSYGYT
V gene: TRBV10-3; J gene: TRBJ1-1; CDR3 protein: ATRTGGNTEAF
V gene: TRBV7-9; J gene: TRBJ1-2; CDR3 protein: ASSLGGVYGYT
V gene: TRBV6-5; J gene: TRBJ2-6; CDR3 protein: ASTAAGANVLT
V gene: TRBV6-6; J gene: TRBJ1-5; CDR3 protein: ASSSQGTGNQPQH
V gene: TRBV18; J gene: TRBJ2-1; CDR3 protein: ASSGTRTINEQF
V gene: TRBV5-6; J gene: TRBJ2-3; CDR3 protein: ASSALPGQNTDTQY
V gene: TRBV14; J gene: TRBJ1-6; CDR3 protein: ASSRAGWNSPLH
V gene: TRBV20-1; J gene: TRBJ1-1; CDR3 protein: SGKGWDRAF
V gene: TRBV6-5; J gene: TRBJ1-5; CDR3 protein: ATGTGGQPQH
V gene: TRBV5-4; J gene: TRBJ1-2; CDR3 protein: ASSPGTGEGYT
V gene: TRBV5-1; J gene: TRBJ2-5; CDR3 protein: ASSVGGHVETQY
V gene: TRBV25-1; J gene: TRBJ1-4; CDR3 protein: ASSEYGTENVKKLF
V gene: TRBV5-5; J gene: TRBJ2-1; CDR3 protein: ASSNGRALYNEQF
V gene: TRBV7-9; J gene: TRBJ1-4; CDR3 protein: ASSGTGGADEKLF
V gene: TRBV13; J gene: TRBJ2-5; CDR3 protein: ASSSGASGVGETQY
V gene: TRBV5-1; J gene: TRBJ2-1; CDR3 protein: ASSRRGAYNEQF
V gene: TRBV5-1; J gene: TRBJ2-2; CDR3 protein: ASSVQVSGELF
V gene: TRBV2; J gene: TRBJ2-7; CDR3 protein: ASRAGLREQY
V gene: TRBV10-3; J gene: TRBJ1-3; CDR3 protein: AISSTGSGNTIY
V gene: TRBV16; J gene: TRBJ1-4; CDR3 protein: ASSQQLDEKLF
V gene: TRBV27; J gene: TRBJ1-6; CDR3 protein: ASSRTGSDSPLH
V gene: TRBV6-1; J gene: TRBJ1-4; CDR3 protein: ATSRGEKLF
V gene: TRBV6-4; J gene: TRBJ2-3; CDR3 protein: ASSSSSGITDTQY
V gene: TRBV27; J gene: TRBJ2-3; CDR3 protein: ASSKQGAQSDTQY
V gene: TRBV9; J gene: TRBJ2-2; CDR3 protein: ASSGIAGSTGELF
V gene: TRBV5-1; J gene: TRBJ2-3; CDR3 protein: ASNTGTGPTDTQY
V gene: TRBV19; J gene: TRBJ1-2; CDR3 protein: ASTGGNTNYGYT
V gene: TRBV13; J gene: TRBJ2-1; CDR3 protein: ASSLPSGVSYNEQF
V gene: TRBV27; J gene: TRBJ1-5; CDR3 protein: ASSFSGQPQH
V gene: TRBV5-1; J gene: TRBJ2-1; CDR3 protein: ASRLGGGLYNEQF